Shown below are 19 T cell receptor beta chains from a single sample sequenced in a study of beta chain features in type 1 diabetes. Study findings and constraints: Moderate yet significant TCRB CDR3 shortening was seen in Type 1 diabetes patients in all four CD4+ subsets.

Their antigens are not known. Investigators reverse transcribed all isolated RNA, so they sequenced expressed TCRB transcripts. Here immunoSEQ multiplex PCR was the method, and the copy in TCRdb shows in-frame clones only, minus some. The data hold some 640,000 clones, with over 11% observed a single time. The specimen sequenced was naive CD4+ T cells from blood. The receptors stem from a man younger than 35 with type 1 diabetes.

This clone has more than one count but fewer than ten. The CDR3 spells CAWSVDRGNYGYTF. The CDR3 nucleotides are TGTGCCTGGAGTGTAGATAGGGGCAACTATGGCTACACCTTC. The chain combines TRBV30 with TRBJ1-2, with D maybe TRBD1 (5 bases). Germline V gene lookup returns CDR1 GTSNPN and CDR2 SVGIG (reference sequence). This CDR3 is built from 14 residues. V lost 0 bases, J lost 2 bases, and 10 bases lay in between.

About this clone: Other DNA sequences from this sample encode an identical CDR3 as well. The chain has TRBV30 and TRBJ2-7, with 11 bases fitting TRBD1. J was trimmed by 6 bases and V by 2 bases; bases with no gene match: 3. This CDR3 has 13 residues. The V gene's germline CDR1 is GTSNPN and CDR2 SVGIG (reference sequence). DNA for the CDR3: TGTGCCTGGAGTCGGGACAGGGGGTCCGAGCAGTACTTC. Protein sequence: CAWSRDRGSEQYF.

This clone was seen a handful of times. The chain combines TRBV4-2 with TRBJ2-5; D is undetermined. V gave up 1 base and J gave up 2 bases, with 5 bases separating them. Germline assignment: CDR1 LGHNA and CDR2 YNFKEQ. This CDR3 has 13 residues. This chain's CDR3 is CASSQVLQETQYF. In DNA, the CDR3 is TGTGCCAGCAGCCAAGTACTGCAAGAGACCCAGTACTTC.

This clone came up a few times. The chain joins TRBV27 to TRBJ2-1, with D perhaps matching TRBD1 (6 bases). From germline, CDR1 is MNHEY and CDR2 SMNVEV (reference sequence). There are 14 residues in the CDR3. Trimming removed 5 bases at V and 7 bases at J, with 15 bases between. CDR3 nucleotides: TGTGCCAGCAGTGGACAGCTCACCGGGAATGAGCAGTTCTTC. It yields the protein CASSGQLTGNEQFF.

This clone was seen a handful of times. The chain is built from TRBV7-9 and TRBJ2-5, with D perhaps matching TRBD1 (6 bases). The CDR3 runs to 13 residues. Trimming took 3 bases from V and 4 from J, leaving 9 bases between them. The V gene's germline CDR1 is SEHNR and CDR2 FQNEAQ (reference sequence). CDR3: CASSFEQGETQYF. CDR3 coding DNA: TGTGCCAGCAGCTTTGAACAGGGAGAGACCCAGTACTTC.

This clone came up a few times. The V and J genes are TRBV5-1 and TRBJ2-7; 9 positions agree with TRBD1. With 0 bases clipped from V and 3 bases from J, the junction kept 7 bases outside the gene matches. Per germline, CDR1 SGHRS and CDR2 YFSETQ. This CDR3 has 16 residues. The CDR3 DNA reads as TGCGCCAGCAGCTTGGCCTTGGCGACAGGGGGCTACGAGCAGTACTTC. This gives the protein CASSLALATGGYEQYF.

The table lists this clone with a few counts. The CDR3 coding sequence is TGTGCCAGCACCGAAGGGGGGGCGAACAACTATGGCTACACCTTC. It yields the protein CASTEGGANNYGYTF. The chain carries TRBV2 and TRBJ1-2; a weak D match, TRBD1 (6 bases). Germline V gene data show CDR1 as SNHLY and CDR2 as FYNNEI. The CDR3 is 15 residues long. The V and J ends lost 7 bases and 2 bases respectively, with 17 bases between them.

This clone was counted between two and nine times. This chain links TRBV29-1 with TRBJ1-2, with D uncertain. The V end lost 3 bases, the J end lost 1 base, and 15 bases lay between the germline ends. The germline V gene encodes CDR1 SQVTM and CDR2 ANQGSEA. The length of the CDR3 is 15 residues. CDR3 residues: CSVDRPPDGNYGYTF. CDR3 nucleotides: TGCAGCGTTGACCGTCCCCCGGACGGTAACTATGGCTACACCTTC.

This clone has a handful of counts. The chain carries TRBV9 and TRBJ2-2; tentatively, D is TRBD2 (5 bases). V was shortened by 1 base and J by 6 bases, with 10 bases between the two germline ends. The CDR3 is made up of 14 amino acids. The germline V gene encodes CDR1 SGDLS and CDR2 YYNGEE. For the CDR3, the DNA is TGTGCCAGCAGCGTACGGGGTGGCGCCGGGGAGCTGTTTTTT. It translates to CASSVRGGAGELFF.

This clone was seen a handful of times. The chain links TRBV7-2 to TRBJ2-5, with D perhaps matching TRBD2 (6 bases). The germline V gene encodes CDR1 SGHTA and CDR2 FQGNSA. V lost 4 bases, J lost 2 bases, and 17 bases lay in between. The CDR3 consists of 16 residues. The CDR3 reads CASSSRRGEVQETQYF. In DNA form, the CDR3 reads TGTGCCAGCAGCTCCCGGAGAGGGGAGGTGCAAGAGACCCAGTACTTC.

This clone was seen a handful of times. J is TRBJ2-4 and V is TRBV7-9; 8 nucleotides line up with TRBD1. CDR3 length: 17 amino acids. CDR1 SEHNR and CDR2 FQNEAQ come from the germline V gene (reference sequence). J gave up 0 bases and V 2 bases, and 6 bases lay outside the gene matches. The CDR3 DNA is TGTGCCAGCAGCTTAACCGACAGGGGACTAGCCAAAAACATTCAGTACTTC. Its protein product is CASSLTDRGLAKNIQYF.

This clone has more than one count but fewer than ten. The chain recombines TRBV7-8 with TRBJ1-2; perhaps TRBD1 as D (5 bases). The germline CDR1 and CDR2 sequences are SGHVS and FQNEAQ. Trimming took off 2 bases at V and 3 bases at J, with 13 bases between the two ends. CDR3 length equals 15 residues. CDR3 bases: TGTGCCAGCAGCTTACTCGGGGGAAAGTACTATGGCTACACCTTC. Translated: CASSLLGGKYYGYTF.

The chain carries TRBV7-9 and TRBJ1-1; D gene uncertain. This CDR3 has 14 residues. The germline V and J ends were trimmed by 1 base and 2 bases, with 8 bases remaining between them. Germline V gene data show CDR1 as SEHNR and CDR2 as FQNEAQ (reference sequence). CDR3 amino acids: CASSLGERNTEAFF. Written as DNA, the CDR3 is TGTGCCAGCAGCTTAGGGGAGCGCAACACTGAAGCTTTCTTT.

This clone was seen a handful of times. This chain uses TRBV29-1 with TRBJ2-1; perhaps D is TRBD1 or TRBD2 (6 bases each). Germline loops: CDR1 SQVTM, CDR2 ANQGSEA. V lost 1 base, J lost 13 bases, and 11 bases lay in between. The CDR3 runs 11 residues. CDR3 residues: CSVEGGAGQFF. CDR3 nucleotide sequence: TGCAGCGTTGAAGGGGGGGCGGGTCAGTTCTTC.

This clone was observed a handful of times. The rearrangement uses TRBV4-2 and TRBJ2-7; D uncertain. This CDR3 region has 9 residues. In germline, CDR1 is LGHNA, CDR2 YNFKEQ. V lost 6 bases and J lost 5, with 2 bases in between. CDR3: CASSDEQYF. For the CDR3, the DNA is TGTGCCAGCAGTGACGAGCAGTACTTC.

This clone was seen a handful of times. V gene TRBV10-3 combines with J gene TRBJ2-1; 11 positions agree with TRBD1. The V and J ends lost 4 bases and 9 bases, in that order; junction bases with no gene match: 11. This CDR3 region has 16 residues. CDR1 and CDR2 (germline): ENHRY, SYGVKD. The chain's CDR3 is CAISALRDRGSGEQFF. CDR3 DNA sequence: TGTGCCATCAGTGCCTTGAGGGACAGGGGGTCAGGTGAGCAGTTCTTC.

The rearrangement uses TRBV28 and TRBJ2-7; D gene ambiguous. V shed 6 bases and J shed 2 bases, with 8 bases lying between them. This CDR3 contains 12 residues. CDR1 and CDR2 from the germline V gene are MDHEN and SYDVKM. The CDR3 loop reads CASRGPPYEQYF. CDR3 DNA: TGTGCCAGCAGGGGCCCACCCTACGAGCAGTACTTC.

This clone was counted between two and nine times. This chain connects TRBV18 to TRBJ2-4, with 7 bases fitting TRBD2. J lost 3 bases, V lost 3 bases, and 2 bases had no gene match. The CDR3 runs to 14 residues. Germline lookup yields CDR1 KGHSH and CDR2 LQKENI. The CDR3 DNA is TGTGCCAGCTCACCCAGGGAGGGCAAAAACATTCAGTACTTC. Amino acid sequence: CASSPREGKNIQYF.

This chain joins TRBV29-1 and TRBJ2-7; D is perhaps TRBD1 (6 bases). Looked up from germline, CDR1 is SQVTM and CDR2 is ANQGSEA. This CDR3 region has 11 residues. The CDR3 DNA reads as TGCAACCAGGGGCGCTCCTACGAGCAGTACTTC. It is translated as CNQGRSYEQYF.